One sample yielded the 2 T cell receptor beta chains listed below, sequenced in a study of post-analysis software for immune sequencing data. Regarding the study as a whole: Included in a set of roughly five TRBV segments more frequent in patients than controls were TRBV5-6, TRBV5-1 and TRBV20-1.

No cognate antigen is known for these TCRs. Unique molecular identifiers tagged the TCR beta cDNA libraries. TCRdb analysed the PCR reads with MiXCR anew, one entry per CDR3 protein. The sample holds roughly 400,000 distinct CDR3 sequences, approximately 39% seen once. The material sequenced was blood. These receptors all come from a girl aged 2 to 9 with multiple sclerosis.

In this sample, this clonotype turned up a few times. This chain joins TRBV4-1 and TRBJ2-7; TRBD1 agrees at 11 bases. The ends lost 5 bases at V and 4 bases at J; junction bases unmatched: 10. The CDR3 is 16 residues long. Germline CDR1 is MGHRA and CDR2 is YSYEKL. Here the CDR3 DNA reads TGCGCCAGCAGCAGGGGGACTCGGGACAGGGGGTACGAGCAGTACTTC. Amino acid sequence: CASSRGTRDRGYEQYF.

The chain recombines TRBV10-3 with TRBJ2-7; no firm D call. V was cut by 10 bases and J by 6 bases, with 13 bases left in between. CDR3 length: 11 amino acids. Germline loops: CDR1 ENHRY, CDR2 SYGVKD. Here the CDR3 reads CATEYLFEQYF. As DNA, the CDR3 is TGTGCCACCGAGTACTTATTCGAGCAGTACTTC.